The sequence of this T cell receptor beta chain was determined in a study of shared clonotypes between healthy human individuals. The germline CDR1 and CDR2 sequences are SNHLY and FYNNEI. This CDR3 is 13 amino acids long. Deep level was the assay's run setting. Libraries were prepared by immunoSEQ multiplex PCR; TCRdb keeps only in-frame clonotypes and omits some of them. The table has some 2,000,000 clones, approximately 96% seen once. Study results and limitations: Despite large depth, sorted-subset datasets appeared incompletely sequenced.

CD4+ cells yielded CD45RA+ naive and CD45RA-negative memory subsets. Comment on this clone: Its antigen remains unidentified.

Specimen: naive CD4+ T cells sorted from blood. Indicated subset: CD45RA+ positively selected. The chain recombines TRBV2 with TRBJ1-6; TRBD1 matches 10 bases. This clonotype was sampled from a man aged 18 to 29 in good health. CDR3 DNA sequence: TGTGCTTCAGCGGGACAGGGGAATTCACCCCTCCACTTT. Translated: CASAGQGNSPLHF.